A single sample gave rise to the 14 T cell receptor beta chains below, sequenced in a study of blood T cell repertoires in COVID-19. The method was immunoSEQ multiplex PCR; TCRdb's version includes in-frame clones alone and lacks a portion of them. This sample has around 380,000 clones, with 87% found just once. Sequenced: PBMCs or T cells enriched from blood (not recorded which). The receptor source for this set is a young man who had recovered from COVID-19.

CDR3 protein: CASSNTGGYSPLHF. In DNA, the CDR3 is TGTGCCAGCAGCAACACAGGGGGGTATTCACCCCTCCACTTT. The rearrangement links TRBV7-2 to TRBJ1-6; 8 bases fit TRBD1. The CDR3 has 14 amino acids. Germline CDR1 reads SGHTA; CDR2 reads FQGNSA. Trimming at V came to 5 bases and at J to 8 bases, leaving 5 bases not matched to a gene.

The chain recombines TRBV5-1 with TRBJ2-7; D possibly corresponds to TRBD2 (5 bases). The CDR3 has 15 residues. Deletions cut 0 bases from V and 2 bases from J, with 12 bases between. From germline, CDR1 is SGHRS and CDR2 YFSETQ. CDR3: CASSLVRGLAYEQYF. CDR3 nucleotides: TGCGCCAGCAGCTTGGTTAGAGGGCTCGCCTACGAGCAGTACTTC. The full variable domain, rest sourced from reference TRBV5-1 and TRBJ2-7, is KAGVTQTPRYLIKTRGQQVTLSCSPISGHRSVSWYQQTPGQGLQFLFEYFSETQRNKGNFPGRFSGRQFSNSRSEMNVSTLELGDSALYLCASSLVRGLAYEQYFGPGTRLTVT.

The chain recombines TRBV7-9 with TRBJ1-2; perhaps TRBD1 as D (5 bases). The V end was cut by 2 bases, the J end by 8 bases, with 12 bases between. The CDR3 consists of 13 residues. The germline gives CDR1 SEHNR, CDR2 FQNEAQ (reference sequence). CDR3 nucleotide sequence: TGTGCCAGCAGCTTAAGGGGCGCCTTCGGCTACACCTTC. Its protein product is CASSLRGAFGYTF.

This clone was found once. Here the CDR3 reads CASRSGNRAGELFF. The CDR3 region has the DNA TGTGCCAGCAGATCCGGGAACAGGGCCGGGGAGCTGTTTTTT. The chain combines TRBV7-2 with TRBJ2-2; tentative D call: TRBD1 (6 bases). V lost 6 bases and J lost 6, with 14 bases in between. CDR1 and CDR2 from the germline V gene are SGHTA and FQGNSA. The CDR3 has 14 residues.

The rearrangement links TRBV4-1 to TRBJ1-2; tentatively, D is TRBD1 (5 bases). Deletions cut 3 bases from V and 6 bases from J, with 11 bases between. Per the germline V gene, CDR1 is MGHRA and CDR2 is YSYEKL. CDR3 length: 13 residues. The CDR3 coding sequence is TGCGCCAGCAGCCAGGGGGGAATGGATGGCTACACCTTC. Amino acids: CASSQGGMDGYTF.

This clone showed up just once. The chain joins TRBV18 to TRBJ1-5; D may be TRBD1 (5 bases). Germline V gene data show CDR1 as KGHSH and CDR2 as LQKENI. This CDR3 spans 15 amino acids. Trimming shortened V by 3 bases and J by 4 bases, and 13 bases separated the two germline ends. The CDR3, as DNA: TGTGCCAGCTCACCGGGGCAGAACAGAAATCAGCCCCAGCATTTT. Encoded protein: CASSPGQNRNQPQHF.

The chain's CDR3 is CASSLTGAGYTF. In nucleotides, the CDR3 is TGTGCCAGCAGTTTAACAGGGGCTGGCTACACCTTC. The J gene is TRBJ1-2, the V gene TRBV6-5; 7 bases align to TRBD1. Per the germline V gene, CDR1 is MNHEY and CDR2 is SVGAGI. The junction had 3 bases not matched to a gene; V was cut back by 4 bases and J by 7 bases. This CDR3 has 12 amino acids.

The rearrangement links TRBV5-6 to TRBJ1-5; D is ambiguous. Germline V gene lookup returns CDR1 SGHDT and CDR2 YYEEEE. The V end lost 0 bases, the J end lost 3 bases, and 7 bases lay between the germline ends. This CDR3 comprises 14 residues. CDR3 residues: CASSLGGVNQPQHF. The DNA for the CDR3 is TGTGCCAGCAGCTTGGGCGGTGTCAATCAGCCCCAGCATTTT.

The gene calls are TRBV6-1 and TRBJ1-1, with 8 bases fitting TRBD1. The CDR3 is made up of 20 amino acids. Germline V gene lookup returns CDR1 MNHNS and CDR2 SASEGT. The ends lost 2 bases at V and 1 base at J; junction bases unmatched: 18. The CDR3 loop reads CASSELGIGQGANKNTEAFF. Written as DNA, the CDR3 is TGTGCCAGCAGTGAACTTGGGATAGGCCAGGGGGCTAATAAGAACACTGAAGCTTTCTTT.

The chain couples TRBV27 to TRBJ1-6; D remains ambiguous. Germline V CDR1 and CDR2: MNHEY, SMNVEV (reference sequence). The CDR3 covers 15 residues. The germline V and J ends were trimmed by 2 bases and 7 bases, with 12 bases remaining between them. Here the CDR3 DNA reads TGTGCCAGCAGTTTAAGTGGCTTCGGGAATTCACCCCTCCACTTT. The encoded protein is CASSLSGFGNSPLHF.

The rearrangement uses TRBV12-3 or TRBV12-4 and TRBJ2-7, with no clear D. V gave up 4 bases and J gave up 0 bases, with 7 bases separating them. The CDR3 consists of 13 residues. CDR3 sequence: CASSYGSSYEQYF. The CDR3, as DNA: TGTGCCAGCAGTTACGGTAGCTCCTACGAGCAGTACTTC.

J is TRBJ2-2 and V is TRBV6-1, with D possibly matching TRBD1 (5 bases). With 2 bases removed from V and 5 bases from J, the gap between germline ends came to 9 bases. This CDR3 is built from 14 residues. Per the germline V gene, CDR1 is MNHNS and CDR2 is SASEGT. Here the CDR3 DNA reads TGTGCCAGCAGTGAACAGGGTGAGACCGGGGAGCTGTTTTTT. This gives the protein CASSEQGETGELFF.

This chain joins TRBV7-8 and TRBJ1-4; D ambiguous. This CDR3 contains 20 residues. Germline V gene data show CDR1 as SGHVS and CDR2 as FQNEAQ. Trimming left V 0 bases short and J 0 bases short, with 20 bases between. The CDR3 coding sequence is TGTGCCAGCAGCTTAGCTCTTGGAGACGGAGTTGTTGCAACTAATGAAAAACTGTTTTTT. Its protein product is CASSLALGDGVVATNEKLFF.

The gene calls are TRBV18 and TRBJ1-6; 7 bases match TRBD1. Per germline, CDR1 KGHSH and CDR2 LQKENI. V shed 8 bases, J shed 9 bases, and the junction held 10 bases outside the gene matches. This CDR3 comprises 14 residues. CDR3 in DNA: TGTGCCAGCACCGGGACAGTGTATTCTTCACCCCTCCACTTT. It encodes CASTGTVYSSPLHF.